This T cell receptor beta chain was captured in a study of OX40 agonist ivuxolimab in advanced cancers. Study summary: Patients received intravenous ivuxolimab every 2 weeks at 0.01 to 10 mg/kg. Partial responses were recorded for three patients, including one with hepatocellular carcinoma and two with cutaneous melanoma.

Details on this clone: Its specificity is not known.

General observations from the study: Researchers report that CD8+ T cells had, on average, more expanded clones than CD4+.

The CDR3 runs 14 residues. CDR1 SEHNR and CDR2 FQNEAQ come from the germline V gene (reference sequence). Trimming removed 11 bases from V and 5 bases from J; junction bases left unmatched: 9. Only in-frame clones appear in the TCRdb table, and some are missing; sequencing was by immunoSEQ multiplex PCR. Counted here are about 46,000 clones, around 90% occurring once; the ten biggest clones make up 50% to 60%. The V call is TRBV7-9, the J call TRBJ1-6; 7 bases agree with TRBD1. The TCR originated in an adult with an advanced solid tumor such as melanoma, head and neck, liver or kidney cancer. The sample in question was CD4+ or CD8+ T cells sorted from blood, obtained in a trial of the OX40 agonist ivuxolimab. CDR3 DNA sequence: TGTGCCTCCCGGGGGACAGAACATAATTCACCCCTCCACTTT. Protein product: CASRGTEHNSPLHF. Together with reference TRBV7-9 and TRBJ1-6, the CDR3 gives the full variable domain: DTGVSQNPRHKITKRGQNVTFRCDPISEHNRLYWYRQTLGQGPEFLTYFQNEAQLEKSRLLSDRFSAERPKGSFSTLEIQRTEQGDSAMYLCASRGTEHNSPLHFGNGTRLTVT.